This TCR beta chain comes out of a study of T cell repertoires in cytomegalovirus infection. Study-wide background: Public TCR beta signature analysis indicated the presence of both CMV infection and matching HLA type. Findings and caveats of the study: The study identified carriers of CMV plus the relevant HLA from cumulative public TCR beta family frequency. HLA-C-restricted CMV clonotypes gave the most frequent clonotype in two of eight donors.

This clonotype was seen repeatedly, ten times or more. Antigen specificity is unknown. The CDR3 loop spans 14 amino acids. V gave up 0 bases and J gave up 3 bases, with 12 bases separating them. The germline V gene has CDR1 GTSNPN and CDR2 SVGIG (reference sequence). TCRdb reprocessed the reads with MiXCR, giving one entry per CDR3 protein. Of around 240,000 distinct CDR3 sequences detected, approximately 24% appear once; the ten largest clones hold around a sixth. The source material was CD8+ T cells from PBMCs. This chain joins TRBV30 and TRBJ2-7; a weak D match, TRBD1 (5 bases). The clonotype comes from a human donor in good health (CMV status not recorded). Some clones in this sample may be carry-over from other donors' samples. The DNA of the CDR3 is TGTGCCTGGAGTGTATCAGGGCTCCTCTACGAGCAGTACTTC. The encoded protein is CAWSVSGLLYEQYF.